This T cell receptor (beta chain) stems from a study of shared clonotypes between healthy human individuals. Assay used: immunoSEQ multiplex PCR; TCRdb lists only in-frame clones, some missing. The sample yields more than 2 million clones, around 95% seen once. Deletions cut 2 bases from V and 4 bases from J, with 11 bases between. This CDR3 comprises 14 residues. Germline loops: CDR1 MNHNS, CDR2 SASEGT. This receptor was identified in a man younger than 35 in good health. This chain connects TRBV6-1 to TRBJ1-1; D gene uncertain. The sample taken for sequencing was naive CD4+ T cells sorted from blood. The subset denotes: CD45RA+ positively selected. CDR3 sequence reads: CASSETWSGTEAFF. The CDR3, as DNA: TGTGCCAGCAGTGAAACGTGGTCGGGCACTGAAGCTTTCTTT.